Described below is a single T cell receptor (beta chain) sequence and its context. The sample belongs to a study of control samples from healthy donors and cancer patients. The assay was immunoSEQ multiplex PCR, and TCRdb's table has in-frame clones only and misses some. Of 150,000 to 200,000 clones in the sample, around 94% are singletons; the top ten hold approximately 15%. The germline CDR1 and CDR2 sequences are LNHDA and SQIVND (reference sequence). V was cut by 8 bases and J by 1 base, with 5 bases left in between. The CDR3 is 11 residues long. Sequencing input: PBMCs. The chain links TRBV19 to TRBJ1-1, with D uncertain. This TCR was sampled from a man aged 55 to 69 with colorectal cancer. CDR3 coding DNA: TGTGCCAGTCAGGAGAACACTGAAGCTTTCTTT. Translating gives CASQENTEAFF.